The 15 T cell receptor beta chains reported below all come from one sample, sequenced in a study of CD8+CD57+ T cells in acquired aplastic anemia. Previously, flow cytometry had revealed CD8+CD57+ cell expansion in the patients chosen for sequencing. Profiling that covered TCR beta VDJ and CDR3 relied on genomic DNA as its template. MiXCR, run by TCRdb on the reads, gives a single entry per CDR3 protein. This sample has about 250,000 distinct CDR3 sequences; around 43% occur once, and the top ten carry 7% to 10%. The sequencing sample was made of sorted CD4+, CD8+, or CD8+CD57+ T cells (not recorded which) from PBMCs. These receptors all come from a human donor with aplastic anemia.

This clonotype was recorded many times. This chain connects TRBV7-9 to TRBJ2-7; 9 bases line up with TRBD1. Germline V gene sequence: CDR1 SEHNR, CDR2 FQNEAQ (reference sequence). With 1 base clipped from V and 6 bases from J, the junction kept 4 bases outside the gene matches. The CDR3 is 14 amino acids. The CDR3 DNA reads TGTGCCAGCAGCTTAGAACAGGGGGCGTTCGAGCAGTACTTC. It specifies CASSLEQGAFEQYF.

The chain is built from TRBV7-9 and TRBJ2-1; a weak D match, TRBD1 (6 bases). The CDR3 runs to 15 residues. V lost 5 bases and J lost 7, with 18 bases in between. Germline V gene lookup returns CDR1 SEHNR and CDR2 FQNEAQ (reference sequence). The CDR3 is CASSPVEGDVNEQFF. In nucleotides, the CDR3 is TGTGCCAGCAGCCCCGTAGAGGGGGATGTGAATGAGCAGTTCTTC.

The J gene is TRBJ1-5, the V gene TRBV25-1; D is unclear. CDR1 MGHDK and CDR2 SYGVNS come from the germline V gene. Trimming took 3 bases from V and 0 from J, leaving 12 bases between them. The CDR3 runs to 16 residues. CDR3 sequence: CASSDVSDYSNQPQHF. The CDR3 bases are TGTGCCAGCAGTGATGTGTCCGATTATAGCAATCAGCCCCAGCATTTT. Together with reference TRBV25-1 and TRBJ1-5, the CDR3 gives the full variable domain: EADIYQTPRYLVIGTGKKITLECSQTMGHDKMYWYQQDPGMELHLIHYSYGVNSTEKGDLSSESTVSRIRTEHFPLTLESARPSHTSQYLCASSDVSDYSNQPQHFGDGTRLSIL.

The rearrangement uses TRBV27 and TRBJ1-4; no reliable D call. The germline V gene encodes CDR1 MNHEY and CDR2 SMNVEV (reference sequence). CDR3 length: 14 amino acids. V shed 0 bases and J shed 6 bases, with 8 bases lying between them. The CDR3 region has the DNA TGTGCCAGCAGTTTATCCGGGTATGATGAAAAACTGTTTTTT. Protein: CASSLSGYDEKLFF. The full variable domain, in which reference TRBV27 and TRBJ1-4 provide the parts outside the CDR3, is EAQVTQNPRYLITVTGKKLTVTCSQNMNHEYMSWYRQDPGLGLRQIYYSMNVEVTDKGDVPEGYKVSRKEKRNFPLILESPSPNQTSLYFCASSLSGYDEKLFFGSGTQLSVL.

There are many counts of this clonotype. The chain is built from TRBV2 and TRBJ2-5, with 11 bases matching TRBD2. With 4 bases clipped from V and 4 bases from J, the junction kept 11 bases outside the gene matches. This CDR3 comprises 17 residues. Germline lookup yields CDR1 SNHLY and CDR2 FYNNEI. This CDR3 reads CASSAPSGRPTGETQYF. In DNA form, the CDR3 reads TGTGCCAGCAGTGCCCCTAGCGGGAGGCCCACGGGAGAGACCCAGTACTTC.

This clonotype was picked up a small number of times. The CDR3 reads CASSYSPGRMNTEAFF. As DNA, the CDR3 is TGTGCCAGCAGTTATTCCCCGGGACGGATGAACACTGAAGCTTTCTTT. The chain uses TRBV6-5 and TRBJ1-1; the D gene is possibly TRBD1 (5 bases). Trimming removed 3 bases at V and 0 bases at J, with 14 bases between. The length of the CDR3 is 16 residues. The germline V gene encodes CDR1 MNHEY and CDR2 SVGAGI.

This chain connects TRBV18 to TRBJ2-5, with D possibly matching TRBD1 (6 bases). There are 13 residues in the CDR3. Per germline, CDR1 KGHSH and CDR2 LQKENI. The V end lost 4 bases, the J end lost 3 bases, and 9 bases lay between the germline ends. The CDR3 here is CASSQGVKETQYF. CDR3 DNA sequence: TGTGCCAGCTCACAGGGGGTAAAAGAGACCCAGTACTTC.

This clonotype was seen many times. This chain joins TRBV12-3 or TRBV12-4 and TRBJ1-5, with D possibly being TRBD1 (6 bases). Deletions cut 5 bases from V and 3 bases from J, with 11 bases between. There are 14 residues in the CDR3. The CDR3 here is CASSPGQFNQPQHF. The CDR3 DNA reads as TGTGCCAGCAGTCCTGGACAGTTCAATCAGCCCCAGCATTTT.

This clonotype was seen more than once but under ten times. CDR3: CATSPRGRAYNEQFF. Here the CDR3 DNA reads TGTGCCACCAGCCCGCGGGGGAGGGCCTACAATGAGCAGTTCTTC. J is TRBJ2-1 and V is TRBV15; 7 positions match TRBD2. The CDR3 is made up of 15 amino acids. The germline CDR1 and CDR2 sequences are LNHNV and YYDKDF (reference sequence). The J segment lost 2 bases and the V segment lost 5 bases, leaving 6 bases of the junction unmatched.

V is TRBV25-1 and J is TRBJ1-3, with D perhaps matching TRBD1 (6 bases). Trimming removed 6 bases at V and 2 bases at J, with 14 bases between. Germline values: CDR1 MGHDK, CDR2 SYGVNS. The CDR3 runs to 15 residues. CDR3: CASSLQGWAGNTIYF. The CDR3 DNA sequence: TGTGCCAGCAGCTTACAGGGATGGGCTGGAAACACCATATATTTT.

The table lists this clonotype with a count of one. V and J are TRBV7-7 and TRBJ2-5, with D unresolved. This CDR3 spans 14 amino acids. CDR1 is SSHAT and CDR2 is FNYEAQ in the germline V gene (reference sequence). This CDR3 is CASVRAYTKETQYF. The CDR3 nucleotides read TGTGCTAGTGTTCGGGCTTACACAAAAGAGACCCAGTACTTC.

A remark on this clonotype: At one of its ends the junction is not consistent with the germline gene, which may arise from a read error. This chain uses TRBV6-5 with TRBJ2-1; D tentatively fits TRBD1 or TRBD2 (6 bases each). Looked up from germline, CDR1 is MNHEY and CDR2 is SVGAGI. This CDR3 is 16 amino acids long. The CDR3 protein is CAGSYSRGVQYNGQFF. DNA for the CDR3: TGTGCCGGCAGTTACTCGAGGGGGGTCCAATACAATGGGCAGTTCTTC.

The chain carries TRBV25-1 and TRBJ2-1, with TRBD2 identical over 14 bases. Unmatched junction bases numbered 9, after V lost 6 bases and J lost 8 bases. This CDR3 has 16 residues. Per the germline V gene, CDR1 is MGHDK and CDR2 is SYGVNS. The CDR3 loop is CASRKPGLAGVDEQFF. DNA for the CDR3: TGTGCCAGCAGGAAGCCGGGACTAGCGGGAGTCGATGAGCAGTTCTTC.

This clonotype was seen at least ten times. The V and J genes are TRBV2 and TRBJ1-1; weak D call: TRBD1 (6 bases). This CDR3 is 13 amino acids long. Germline V gene data show CDR1 as SNHLY and CDR2 as FYNNEI. Trimming stripped 1 base from V and 4 bases from J, with 7 bases between. CDR3 in amino acids: CASSEEGGTEAFF. CDR3 sequence (DNA): TGTGCCAGCAGTGAAGAGGGGGGCACTGAAGCTTTCTTT.

The V gene is TRBV9, the J gene TRBJ1-6; no definite D call. The CDR3 sequence is 14 residues long. Germline lookup yields CDR1 SGDLS and CDR2 YYNGEE. V lost 5 bases and J lost 7, with 13 bases in between. CDR3 nucleotide sequence: TGTGCCAGCAGTGTGACGGACTTGAATTCACCCCTCCACTTT. It translates to CASSVTDLNSPLHF.